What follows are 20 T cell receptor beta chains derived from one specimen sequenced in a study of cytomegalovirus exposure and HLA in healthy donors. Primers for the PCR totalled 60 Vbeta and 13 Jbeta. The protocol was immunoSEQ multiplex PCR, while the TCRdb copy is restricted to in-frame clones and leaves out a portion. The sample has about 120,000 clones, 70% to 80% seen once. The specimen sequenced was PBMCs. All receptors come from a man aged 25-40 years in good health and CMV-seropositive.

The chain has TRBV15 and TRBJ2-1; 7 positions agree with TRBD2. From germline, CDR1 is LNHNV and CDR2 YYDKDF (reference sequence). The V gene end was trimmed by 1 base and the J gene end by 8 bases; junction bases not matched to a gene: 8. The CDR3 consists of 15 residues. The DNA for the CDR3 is TGTGCCACCAGCAGAGCAGGCGGGAGATCCGATGAGCAGTTCTTC. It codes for CATSRAGGRSDEQFF.

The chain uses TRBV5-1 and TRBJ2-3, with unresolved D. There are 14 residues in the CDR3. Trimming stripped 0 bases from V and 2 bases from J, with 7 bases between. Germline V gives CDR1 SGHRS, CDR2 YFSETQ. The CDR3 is CASSLGGNTDTQYF. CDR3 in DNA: TGCGCCAGCAGCTTGGGTGGCAACACAGATACGCAGTATTTT.

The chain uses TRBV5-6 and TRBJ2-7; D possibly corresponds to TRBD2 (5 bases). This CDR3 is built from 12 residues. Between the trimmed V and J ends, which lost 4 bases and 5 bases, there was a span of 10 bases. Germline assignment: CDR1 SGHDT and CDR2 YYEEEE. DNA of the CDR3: TGTGCCAGCAGCCCGACCGGGGACGAGCAGTACTTC. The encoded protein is CASSPTGDEQYF.

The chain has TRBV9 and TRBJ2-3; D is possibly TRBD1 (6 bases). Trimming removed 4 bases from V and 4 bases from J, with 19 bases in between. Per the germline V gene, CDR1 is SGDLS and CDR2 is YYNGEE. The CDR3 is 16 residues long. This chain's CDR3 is CASSLPLGQPPDTQYF. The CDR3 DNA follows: TGTGCCAGCAGCCTTCCACTTGGACAGCCCCCAGATACGCAGTATTTT.

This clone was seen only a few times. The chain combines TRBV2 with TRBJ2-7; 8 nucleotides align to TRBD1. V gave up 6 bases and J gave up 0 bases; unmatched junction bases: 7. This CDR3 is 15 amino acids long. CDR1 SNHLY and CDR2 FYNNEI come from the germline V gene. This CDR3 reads CASRTAGTGSYEQYF. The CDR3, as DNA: TGTGCCAGCAGAACGGCCGGGACAGGCTCCTACGAGCAGTACTTC.

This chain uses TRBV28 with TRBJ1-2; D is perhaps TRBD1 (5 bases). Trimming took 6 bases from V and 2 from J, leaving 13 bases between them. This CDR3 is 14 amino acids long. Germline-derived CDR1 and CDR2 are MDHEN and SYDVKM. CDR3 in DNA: TGTGCCAGCAGCCAAACGACAGAAAACTATGGCTACACCTTC. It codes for CASSQTTENYGYTF.

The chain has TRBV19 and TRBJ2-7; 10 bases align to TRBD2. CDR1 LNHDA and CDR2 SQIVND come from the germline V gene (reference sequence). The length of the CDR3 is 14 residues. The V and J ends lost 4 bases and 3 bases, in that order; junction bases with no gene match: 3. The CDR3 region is CASSSSGRGYEQYF. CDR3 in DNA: TGTGCCAGTAGTAGCAGCGGGAGGGGCTACGAGCAGTACTTC.

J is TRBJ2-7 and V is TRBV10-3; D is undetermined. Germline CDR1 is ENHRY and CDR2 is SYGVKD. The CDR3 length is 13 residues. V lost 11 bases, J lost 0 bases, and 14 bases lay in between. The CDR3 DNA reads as TGTGCCGTCGGTTTCGAAAGCTCCTACGAGCAGTACTTC. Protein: CAVGFESSYEQYF.

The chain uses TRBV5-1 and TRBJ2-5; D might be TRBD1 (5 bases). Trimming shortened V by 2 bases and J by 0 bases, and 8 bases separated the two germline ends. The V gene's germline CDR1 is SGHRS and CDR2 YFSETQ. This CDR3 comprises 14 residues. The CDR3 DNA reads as TGCGCCAGCAGCTTATTGGACAACCAAGAGACCCAGTACTTC. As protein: CASSLLDNQETQYF.

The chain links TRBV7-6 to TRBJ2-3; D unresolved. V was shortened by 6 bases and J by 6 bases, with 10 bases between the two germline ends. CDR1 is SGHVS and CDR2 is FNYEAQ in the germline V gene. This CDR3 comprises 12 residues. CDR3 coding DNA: TGTGCCAGCAGTCCCTTCGAGGATACGCAGTATTTT. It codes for CASSPFEDTQYF.

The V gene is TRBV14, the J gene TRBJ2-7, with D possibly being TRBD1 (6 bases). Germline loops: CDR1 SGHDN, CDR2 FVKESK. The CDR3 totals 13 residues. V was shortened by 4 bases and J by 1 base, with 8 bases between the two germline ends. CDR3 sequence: CASSRQVSYEQYF. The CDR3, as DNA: TGTGCCAGCAGCCGACAGGTTTCCTACGAGCAGTACTTC.

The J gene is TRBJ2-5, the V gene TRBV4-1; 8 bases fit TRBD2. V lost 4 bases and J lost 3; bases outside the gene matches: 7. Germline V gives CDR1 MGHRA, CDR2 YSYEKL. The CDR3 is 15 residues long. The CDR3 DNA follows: TGCGCCAGCAGCCGGACTAGCCGGGGGGAAGAGACCCAGTACTTC. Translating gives CASSRTSRGEETQYF.

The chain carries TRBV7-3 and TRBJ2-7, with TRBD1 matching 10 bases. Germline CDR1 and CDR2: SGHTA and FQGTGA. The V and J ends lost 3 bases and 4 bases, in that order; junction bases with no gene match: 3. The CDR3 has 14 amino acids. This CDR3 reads CASSLGQGTYEQYF. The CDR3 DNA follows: TGTGCCAGCAGCTTGGGACAGGGGACTTACGAGCAGTACTTC.

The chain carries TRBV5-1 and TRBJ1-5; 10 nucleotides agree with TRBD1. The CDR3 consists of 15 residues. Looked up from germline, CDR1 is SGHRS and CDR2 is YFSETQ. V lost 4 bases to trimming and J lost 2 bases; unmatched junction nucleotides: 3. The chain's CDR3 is CASSRGTGGNQPQHF. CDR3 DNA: TGCGCCAGCAGCCGCGGGACAGGGGGCAATCAGCCCCAGCATTTT.

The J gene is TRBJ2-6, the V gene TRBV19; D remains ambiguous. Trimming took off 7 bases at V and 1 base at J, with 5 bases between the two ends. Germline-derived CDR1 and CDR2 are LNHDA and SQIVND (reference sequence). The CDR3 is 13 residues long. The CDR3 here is CASITSGANVLTF. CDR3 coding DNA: TGTGCCAGTATCACATCTGGGGCCAACGTCCTGACTTTC.

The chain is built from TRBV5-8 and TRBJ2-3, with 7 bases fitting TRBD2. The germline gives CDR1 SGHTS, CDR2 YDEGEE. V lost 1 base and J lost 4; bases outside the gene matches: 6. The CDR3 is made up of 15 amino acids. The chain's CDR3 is CASSLPTSWADTQYF. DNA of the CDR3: TGTGCCAGCAGCTTGCCGACTAGCTGGGCAGATACGCAGTATTTT. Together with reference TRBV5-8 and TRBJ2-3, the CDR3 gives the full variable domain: EAGVTQSPTHLIKTRGQQATLRCSPISGHTSVYWYQQALGLGLQFLLWYDEGEERNRGNFPPRFSGRQFPNYSSELNVNALELEDSALYLCASSLPTSWADTQYFGPGTRLTVL.

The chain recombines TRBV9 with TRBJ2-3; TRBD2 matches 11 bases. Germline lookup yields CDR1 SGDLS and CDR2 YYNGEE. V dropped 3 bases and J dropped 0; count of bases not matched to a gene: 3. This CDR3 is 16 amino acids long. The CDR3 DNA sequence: TGTGCCAGCAGCGGGGGACTAGCGGCTAGCACAGATACGCAGTATTTT. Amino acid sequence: CASSGGLAASTDTQYF.

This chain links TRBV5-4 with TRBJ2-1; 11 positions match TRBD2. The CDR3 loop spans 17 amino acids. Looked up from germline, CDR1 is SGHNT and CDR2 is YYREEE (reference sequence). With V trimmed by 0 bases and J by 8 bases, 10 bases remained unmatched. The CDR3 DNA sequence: TGTGCCAGCAGCTTGGAGGTCTCTAGCGGGGGGCGGGATGAGCAGTTCTTC. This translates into CASSLEVSSGGRDEQFF. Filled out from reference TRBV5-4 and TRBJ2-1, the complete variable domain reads ETGVTQSPTHLIKTRGQQVTLRCSSQSGHNTVSWYQQALGQGPQFIFQYYREEENGRGNFPPRFSGLQFPNYSSELNVNALELDDSALYLCASSLEVSSGGRDEQFFGPGTRLTVL.

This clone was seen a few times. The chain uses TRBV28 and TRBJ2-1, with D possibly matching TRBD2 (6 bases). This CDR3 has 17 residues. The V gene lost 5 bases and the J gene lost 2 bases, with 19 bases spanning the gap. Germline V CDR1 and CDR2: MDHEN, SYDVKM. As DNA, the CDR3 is TGTGCCAGCAGTCTCCCCCGGAGGGGTTCCCCCTACAATGAGCAGTTCTTC. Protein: CASSLPRRGSPYNEQFF.

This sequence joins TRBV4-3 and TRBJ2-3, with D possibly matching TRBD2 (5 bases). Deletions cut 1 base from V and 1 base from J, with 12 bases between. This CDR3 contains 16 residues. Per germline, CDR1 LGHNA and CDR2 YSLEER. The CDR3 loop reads CASSQAGFGGTDTQYF. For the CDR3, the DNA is TGCGCCAGCAGCCAAGCTGGTTTCGGGGGCACAGATACGCAGTATTTT.